This T cell receptor beta chain came from a study of blood T cell repertoires in COVID-19 (dated by TCRdb to the early 2020s). In the study overall: Collaborator samples came from the United States, Italy and Spain and covered acute and convalescent phases of COVID-19. The prospective study material was composed of cDNA or gDNA derived from T cells, B-cell-depleted T cells, or PBMCs. The dataset comprised deeply sampled blood TCRbeta repertoires from subjects exposed to, actively infected with, or recovered from COVID-19. The repertoires were made available in a free public database intended to serve as a resource for research on the immune response to SARS-CoV-2. The samples were drawn from two sources: the first 160 participants of the ongoing ImmuneRACE study, and fewer than 1,500 subjects contributed by 6 global collaborators. The sample metadata nearly always contained a de-identified subject ID, COVID-19 status, age in years and sex. HLA class I and class II types, where available, came from metadata supplied by the sample provider rather than from assay-based typing.

This clone was counted only a few times. Its antigen is not yet known. No clone much larger than this one lies a single base away; base qualities are absent. The germline V gene encodes CDR1 GTSNPN and CDR2 SVGIG (reference sequence). A distance of 9 bases separates the germline ends of V and J, which lose 0 bases and 1 base respectively. From the cysteine up to the phenylalanine, the CDR3 has a length of 14 residues. Solely the CDR3 DNA is kept, with 42 bases framed from the first base. General study outcomes and caveats: The quantity of clinical and demographic metadata differed by source and by participant and was supplied without curation.

In Seattle, one collaborating source enrolled patients while the infection was active and tracked those patients longitudinally over the course of disease. Whole blood was collected in K2EDTA tubes by collaborating institutions according to the institutions' own protocols. For TCRbeta analysis, collaborators shipped samples as frozen whole blood, isolated PBMCs, or DNA extracted from either of those sample types. The immunoSEQ Assay, a bias-controlled multiplex PCR, was used to amplify TCRbeta CDR3 regions from genomic DNA. As for the authors' bioinformatics: Within the assay, amplification of reference gene primers was used to estimate how many nucleated cells each sample contained. To quantify the absolute abundance of each unique TCRbeta CDR3 rearrangement, sequence reads were collapsed and filtered. For each sample, productive Simpson clonality was calculated as the square root of Simpson's diversity index over productive rearrangements. TCRdb obtained this table from immuneACCESS and retained in-frame rearrangements with V and J assigned. These tables miss some clones; where compared with another copy, unresolved V genes account for less than half of the shortfall, and the remainder is unexplained. Clone size and V and J calls were adopted from that table, with D and trimming inferred from the DNA. The sample table records fewer than 200,000 clones; about four fifths of these occur just once. Around 12% of the sample goes to the ten largest clones.

The V gene is TRBV30 and the J gene is TRBJ1-1; the D gene cannot be named for sure. This receptor was identified in a woman aged 80 or over with COVID-19, enrolled during active disease. What was sequenced was peripheral blood. The DNA is TGTGCCTGGAGTGTAGGAGGTCAGAACACTGAAGCTTTCTTT. Translation gives CAWSVGGQNTEAFF.